The next 13 T cell receptor beta chains were all read from a single sample in a study of beta chain features in type 1 diabetes. These TCRs are of unknown antigen specificity. Sequenced material consisted of expressed TCRB transcripts (all of the isolated RNA was reverse transcribed). Data came from immunoSEQ multiplex PCR; TCRdb stores just in-frame clones and leaves some out. Of 280,000 or so clones listed, 15% were seen once; the top ten hold roughly 0.015%. General study findings and limits: The study found moderately but significantly shorter TCRB CDR3s in all four CD4+ subsets of Type 1 diabetes patients.

The sequenced sample was naive CD4+ T cells from blood. These receptors came from a man between 18 and 29 years old with type 1 diabetes.

A few counts support this clone. The chain has TRBV5-8 and TRBJ2-1, with TRBD2 matching 14 bases. CDR1 and CDR2 (germline): SGHTS, YDEGEE. This CDR3 region has 14 residues. V dropped 5 bases and J dropped 9; count of bases not matched to a gene: 4. CDR3 nucleotide sequence: TGTGCCAGCAGAAGACTAGCGGGAGGGAGTGAGCAGTTCTTC. Its protein product is CASRRLAGGSEQFF.

The DNA for the CDR3 is TGTGCCAGCAGTTCGCGGGGGGGCCCGACAGATACGCAGTATTTT. It yields the protein CASSSRGGPTDTQYF. The chain employs TRBV6-5 and TRBJ2-3; 9 nucleotides align to TRBD2. The CDR3 runs 15 residues. V was clipped by 4 bases and J by 3 bases; unmatched bases: 5. In germline, CDR1 is MNHEY, CDR2 SVGAGI.

Notes on this clone: This CDR3 is also generated by other DNA sequences in the sample. The chain uses TRBV30 and TRBJ1-2; 12 positions match TRBD1. Trimming took 2 bases from V and 3 from J; bases not matched to a gene: 1. There are 14 residues in the CDR3. Looked up from germline, CDR1 is GTSNPN and CDR2 is SVGIG (reference sequence). The CDR3 region is CAWSRDRGHYGYTF. The CDR3 DNA reads TGTGCCTGGAGTCGGGACAGGGGGCACTATGGCTACACCTTC.

This clone was picked up a small number of times. The chain uses TRBV9 and TRBJ2-5; 11 bases fit TRBD2. V lost 0 bases, J lost 2 bases, and 6 bases stayed unmatched. This CDR3 has 17 amino acids. Germline CDR1 reads SGDLS; CDR2 reads YYNGEE. In DNA, the CDR3 is TGTGCCAGCAGCGTAGGGCTAGCGGGGGGTGAGCAAGAGACCCAGTACTTC. Protein sequence: CASSVGLAGGEQETQYF. Complete variable domain (other parts from reference TRBV9 and TRBJ2-5): DSGVTQTPKHLITATGQRVTLRCSPRSGDLSVYWYQQSLDQGLQFLIQYYNGEERAKGNILERFSAQQFPDLHSELNLSSLELGDSALYFCASSVGLAGGEQETQYFGPGTRLLVL.

This clone was detected a few times. Other nucleotide sequences from this sample produce the same CDR3. The chain joins TRBV18 to TRBJ2-7; TRBD1 matches at 10 bases. Germline loops: CDR1 KGHSH, CDR2 LQKENI. After removal of 3 bases from V and 4 bases from J, the junction contained 6 bases not matched to a gene. The length of the CDR3 is 15 residues. CDR3 in amino acids: CASSPGTGAGYEQYF. For the CDR3, the DNA is TGTGCCAGCTCACCGGGGACAGGGGCAGGTTACGAGCAGTACTTC.

This sequence joins TRBV6-6 and TRBJ2-1; 10 bases match TRBD1. The CDR3 covers 14 residues. Germline CDR1 MNHNY, CDR2 SVGAGI (reference sequence). The V and J ends lost 5 bases and 10 bases, in that order; junction bases with no gene match: 8. The CDR3 region has the DNA TGTGCCAGCAGTGAGGACAGGGGGAGAGGGGAGCAGTTCTTC. It yields the protein CASSEDRGRGEQFF.

Here the CDR3 reads CASSLGQGNYGYTF. The CDR3 DNA follows: TGTGCCAGCAGCTTGGGACAGGGGAACTATGGCTACACCTTC. The rearrangement joins TRBV5-4 to TRBJ1-2, with TRBD1 matching over 8 bases. The trim removed 0 bases at V and 2 bases at J, leaving 0 bases unmatched. Germline V CDR1 and CDR2: SGHNT, YYREEE (reference sequence). The CDR3 consists of 14 residues.

The rearrangement links TRBV18 to TRBJ1-1, with TRBD1 matching 10 bases. Trimming removed 4 bases from V and 0 bases from J; junction bases left unmatched: 11. The germline V gene has CDR1 KGHSH and CDR2 LQKENI. CDR3 length: 18 residues. The CDR3 sequence is CASSRSTGTGALNTEAFF. The CDR3 DNA reads as TGTGCCAGCTCACGCAGTACCGGGACAGGGGCTTTGAACACTGAAGCTTTCTTT.

The chain links TRBV18 to TRBJ1-2; D remains ambiguous. This CDR3 has 15 residues. The V and J ends lost 6 bases and 3 bases respectively, with 17 bases between them. Germline V gene lookup returns CDR1 KGHSH and CDR2 LQKENI. The CDR3 bases are TGTGCCAGCTCCACGAGCGGGGTTCTTCACTATGGCTACACCTTC. This gives the protein CASSTSGVLHYGYTF.

Only a few counts were recorded for this clone. V is TRBV2 and J is TRBJ2-1; D possibly corresponds to TRBD2 (5 bases). Germline CDR1 reads SNHLY; CDR2 reads FYNNEI. Trimming removed 7 bases at V and 4 bases at J, with 11 bases between. This CDR3 region has 13 residues. The CDR3 protein is CASKADHYNEQFF. The CDR3 coding sequence is TGTGCCAGCAAAGCGGACCATTACAATGAGCAGTTCTTC.

A few counts support this clone. The chain joins TRBV18 to TRBJ1-5; no reliable D call. Trimming took 6 bases from V and 4 from J, leaving 7 bases between them. CDR3 length: 12 residues. In germline, CDR1 is KGHSH, CDR2 LQKENI. This chain's CDR3 is CASSLLNQPQHF. In DNA form, the CDR3 reads TGTGCCAGCTCCCTACTTAATCAGCCCCAGCATTTT.

The chain combines TRBV19 with TRBJ2-7; TRBD1 aligns across 7 bases. Germline V gives CDR1 LNHDA, CDR2 SQIVND (reference sequence). J lost 0 bases, V lost 5 bases, and 7 bases had no gene match. The length of the CDR3 is 15 residues. The CDR3 is CASSETRDSSYEQYF. The CDR3 coding sequence is TGTGCCAGTAGTGAGACCAGGGACAGCTCCTACGAGCAGTACTTC.

This clone was seen a handful of times. The rearrangement links TRBV7-9 to TRBJ2-3; D might be TRBD2 (6 bases). Germline V gene sequence: CDR1 SEHNR, CDR2 FQNEAQ (reference sequence). The V end was cut by 0 bases, the J end by 3 bases, with 10 bases between. The CDR3 has 15 residues. CDR3: CASSLATGATDTQYF. In nucleotides, the CDR3 is TGTGCCAGCAGCTTAGCGACGGGAGCGACAGATACGCAGTATTTT.